The table lists the clone carrying this T cell receptor beta chain with a few counts. With 1 base clipped from V and 1 base from J, the junction kept 1 base outside the gene matches. This CDR3 is 14 amino acids long. Per the germline V gene, CDR1 is LNHNV and CDR2 is YYDKDF (reference sequence). This specimen comes from a study of graft-versus-host responses after intestinal transplantation. The repertoire was sequenced with immunoSEQ multiplex PCR; TCRdb's copy has only in-frame clones and lacks some. The top ten hold approximately 3.8% of the sample, which has under 9,500 clones, 30% to 40% seen once. Responders labeled with CFSE (200,000) were plated with 200,000 irradiated, violet-dye-labeled stimulators.

The source of this sequence is a human patient who was an organ donor for intestinal transplantation. The chain recombines TRBV15 with TRBJ2-7; 7 positions agree with TRBD1. This material consisted of alloreactive CD8+ T cells from a mixed lymphocyte reaction culture, taken before transplantation. Described subset: CFSE-low proliferating T cells sorted from roughly six-day pre-transplant mixed lymphocyte reaction (GvH or HvG direction). The CDR3 is CATSRGTGSYEQYF. CDR3 nucleotides: TGTGCCACCAGCAGAGGGACAGGTTCCTACGAGCAGTACTTC.